The T cell receptor (beta chain) described here comes from a study of T cells after yellow fever vaccination. One entry per CDR3 protein results from TCRdb running MiXCR on the 5' RACE reads. The table lists some 110,000 distinct CDR3 sequences, roughly 6.7% of them singletons. Of note for this clonotype: A much larger clone differs from this one at a single base, so this may be a read error.

The TCR sequence derives from a man aged 18 to 29 who received the YFV17D yellow fever vaccine. The sequencing here drew on CD4+ T cells sorted from PBMCs, taken more than 8 days after the first yellow fever vaccination.

The CDR3 region has the DNA TGTGCCAGCATCCGGAACACCGGGGAGCTGTTTTTT. This translates into CASIRNTGELFF. The V and J genes are TRBV7-2 and TRBJ2-2; no reliable D call. From germline, CDR1 is SGHTA and CDR2 FQGNSA. V lost 7 bases and J lost 1, with 4 bases in between. The CDR3 runs 12 residues.